The next 24 T cell receptor beta chains were all read from a single sample in a study of T-cell reconstitution after alpha-beta-depleted transplantation in children. Molecular barcoding with unique molecular identifiers was used for the TCRbeta library. TCRdb processed the PCR reads anew with MiXCR; each CDR3 protein has one entry. The sample has almost 500,000 distinct CDR3 sequences; around 12% are singletons. The material sequenced was PBMCs from the stem cell graft donor, taken from the stem cell graft. The receptors were gathered from a human donor who donated a stem cell graft to a child with combined immunodeficiency.

The CDR3 here is CASSQGYEPQHF. CDR3 nucleotide sequence: TGTGCCAGCAGCCAAGGTTATGAGCCCCAGCATTTT. V usage is TRBV14 and J usage is TRBJ1-5; D gene ambiguous. V lost 1 base to trimming and J lost 8 bases, with 6 bases between them. This CDR3 is built from 12 residues. The germline CDR1 and CDR2 sequences are SGHDN and FVKESK.

This chain links TRBV6-1 with TRBJ2-7; 9 nucleotides align to TRBD2. The CDR3 spans 15 residues. Germline loops: CDR1 MNHNS, CDR2 SASEGT. Trimming took 8 bases from V and 2 from J; bases not matched to a gene: 10. The CDR3 sequence is CASYAPREGTYEQYF. The CDR3 DNA reads as TGTGCCAGCTACGCCCCGCGGGAGGGCACCTACGAGCAGTACTTC.

The chain links TRBV5-1 to TRBJ2-1; D may be TRBD2 (6 bases). V lost 1 base to trimming and J lost 5 bases, with 10 bases between them. CDR3 size: 14 residues. Germline CDR1 reads SGHRS; CDR2 reads YFSETQ. CDR3 sequence reads: CASSLTSYNNEQFF. Written as DNA, the CDR3 is TGCGCCAGCAGCTTGACTAGCTACAACAATGAGCAGTTCTTC.

V gene TRBV15 combines with J gene TRBJ1-1; tentative D call: TRBD1 (5 bases). This CDR3 is built from 14 residues. V dropped 1 base and J dropped 4 bases, with 10 bases sitting between them. Per germline, CDR1 LNHNV and CDR2 YYDKDF (reference sequence). This CDR3 reads CATSRARGRTEAFF. In DNA, the CDR3 is TGTGCCACCAGCAGAGCGAGGGGCCGCACTGAAGCTTTCTTT.

This clonotype was counted ten times or more. As DNA, the CDR3 is TGTGCCACCAGCAGGGGGGGAACCTCCTACGAGCAGTACTTC. Its protein is CATSRGGTSYEQYF. The gene calls are TRBV15 and TRBJ2-7; TRBD2 is a possible D gene (6 bases). The CDR3 contains 14 residues. Germline CDR1 LNHNV, CDR2 YYDKDF (reference sequence). Trimming took off 3 bases at V and 0 bases at J, with 9 bases between the two ends. Based on the CDR3 plus reference TRBV15 and TRBJ2-7, the full variable domain is DAMVIQNPRYQVTQFGKPVTLSCSQTLNHNVMYWYQQKSSQAPKLLFHYYDKDFNNEADTPDNFQSRRPNTSFCFLDIRSPGLGDTAMYLCATSRGGTSYEQYFGPGTRLTVT.

The table lists this clonotype with a few counts. V usage is TRBV7-2 and J usage is TRBJ1-1; D might be TRBD1 (6 bases). The germline V gene encodes CDR1 SGHTA and CDR2 FQGNSA. The CDR3 totals 15 residues. V lost 2 bases to trimming and J lost 1 base, with 11 bases between them. The chain's CDR3 is CASSLTGHQNTEAFF. CDR3 nucleotide sequence: TGTGCCAGCAGCTTAACGGGACATCAGAACACTGAAGCTTTCTTT.

The chain links TRBV4-3 to TRBJ2-2; D might be TRBD2 (5 bases). The CDR3 covers 15 residues. Per the germline V gene, CDR1 is LGHNA and CDR2 is YSLEER. With 1 base removed from V and 6 bases from J, the gap between germline ends came to 12 bases. The CDR3 DNA sequence: TGCGCCAGCAGCCAAGCGGAAGGAGGACCCGGGGAGCTGTTTTTT. It yields the protein CASSQAEGGPGELFF.

This clonotype was recorded many times. This chain joins TRBV7-9 and TRBJ2-7; the match to TRBD2 covers 7 bases. This CDR3 comprises 17 residues. Trimming cost V 1 base and J 4 bases; bases outside gene matches: 13. The V gene's germline CDR1 is SEHNR and CDR2 FQNEAQ (reference sequence). In DNA, the CDR3 is TGTGCCAGCAGCTTAGGAAGCCGGCTAGCGGAAACTTACGAGCAGTACTTC. It yields the protein CASSLGSRLAETYEQYF.

This clonotype showed up many times. The rearrangement joins TRBV13 to TRBJ2-1, with 8 bases that match TRBD2. The germline V gene has CDR1 PRHDT and CDR2 FYEKMQ (reference sequence). CDR3 length: 14 residues. With V trimmed by 5 bases and J by 9 bases, 9 bases remained unmatched. The CDR3 nucleotides are TGTGCCAGCAGCCTAGCGGGCGGGGGTTTTGAGCAGTTCTTC. Its translation: CASSLAGGGFEQFF.

This clonotype was seen many times. The chain links TRBV4-3 to TRBJ2-5; 7 bases align to TRBD2. The CDR3 covers 16 residues. From germline, CDR1 is LGHNA and CDR2 YSLEER. V gave up 1 base and J gave up 5 bases; unmatched junction bases: 10. The CDR3 spells CASSQVVGRGGETQYF. CDR3 DNA: TGCGCCAGCAGCCAAGTGGTTGGGCGGGGAGGGGAGACCCAGTACTTC.

This clonotype was detected ten times or more. The chain joins TRBV10-3 to TRBJ2-5; D uncertain. Trimming removed 2 bases at V and 2 bases at J, with 15 bases between. The germline V gene encodes CDR1 ENHRY and CDR2 SYGVKD. The CDR3 covers 16 residues. CDR3 sequence reads: CAISERRGQIQETQYF. CDR3 coding DNA: TGTGCCATCAGTGAGCGTCGCGGCCAAATTCAAGAGACCCAGTACTTC.

This clonotype was observed a few times. The V gene is TRBV28, the J gene TRBJ2-7; 8 bases fit TRBD1. Germline lookup yields CDR1 MDHEN and CDR2 SYDVKM. CDR3 size: 16 residues. The J segment lost 2 bases and the V segment lost 6 bases, leaving 12 bases of the junction unmatched. The CDR3: CASSPGQGRDPYEQYF. CDR3 DNA sequence: TGTGCCAGCAGCCCCGGACAGGGTAGGGACCCCTACGAGCAGTACTTC.

This clonotype turned up a few times. The genes are TRBV5-1 and TRBJ2-7, with 9 bases identical to TRBD1. Germline CDR1 SGHRS, CDR2 YFSETQ. The V gene end was trimmed by 4 bases and the J gene end by 5 bases; junction bases not matched to a gene: 10. The CDR3 extends over 15 amino acids. The CDR3, as DNA: TGCGCCAGCAGCCCGGGACAGGGTCTCGGTGACGAGCAGTACTTC. As protein: CASSPGQGLGDEQYF.

This clonotype showed up just a few times. This sequence joins TRBV20-1 and TRBJ2-1; TRBD1 agrees at 9 bases. V shed 0 bases, J shed 6 bases, and the junction held 6 bases outside the gene matches. This CDR3 is 15 amino acids long. Per germline, CDR1 DFQATT and CDR2 SNEGSKA (reference sequence). This chain's CDR3 is CSARDRDRVFNEQFF. The DNA of the CDR3 is TGCAGTGCTAGAGATAGGGACAGGGTATTCAATGAGCAGTTCTTC.

This rearrangement joins TRBV10-3 to TRBJ1-2; D might be TRBD1 (5 bases). Germline CDR1 reads ENHRY; CDR2 reads SYGVKD. The V end was cut by 2 bases, the J end by 6 bases, with 10 bases between. CDR3 length equals 13 residues. This CDR3 reads CAISEGQGDGYTF. The CDR3 region has the DNA TGTGCCATCAGTGAGGGTCAGGGTGATGGCTACACCTTC.

This clonotype was recorded many times. The gene calls are TRBV7-3 and TRBJ2-5, with D uncertain. Trimming pared 1 base from V and 5 bases from J, leaving 8 bases between. Germline assignment: CDR1 SGHTA and CDR2 FQGTGA. The CDR3 is 13 residues long. CDR3 sequence (DNA): TGTGCCAGCAGCTTAATGCCCCAGGAGACCCAGTACTTC. This gives the protein CASSLMPQETQYF. The variable domain in full, with the rest retrieved from reference TRBV7-3 and TRBJ2-5, is GAGVSQTPSNKVTEKGKYVELRCDPISGHTALYWYRQSLGQGPEFLIYFQGTGAADDSGLPNDRFFAVRPEGSVSTLKIQRTERGDSAVYLCASSLMPQETQYFGPGTRLLVL.

The gene calls are TRBV7-2 and TRBJ2-7; 7 bases are a match to TRBD1. The trim removed 5 bases at V and 3 bases at J, leaving 7 bases unmatched. CDR3 length equals 14 residues. The V gene's germline CDR1 is SGHTA and CDR2 FQGNSA. This chain's CDR3 is CASSLPGQFYEQYF. As DNA, the CDR3 is TGTGCCAGCAGCCTACCGGGACAGTTCTACGAGCAGTACTTC.

Many counts were recorded for this clonotype. The V gene is TRBV12-3 or TRBV12-4, the J gene TRBJ1-4; no clear D. Trimming took 1 base from V and 1 from J, leaving 4 bases between them. The CDR3 length is 14 residues. The CDR3 protein is CASSLGVTNEKLFF. The CDR3 DNA reads TGTGCCAGCAGTTTAGGGGTAACTAATGAAAAACTGTTTTTT.

V usage is TRBV4-2 and J usage is TRBJ2-1; D is possibly TRBD2 (6 bases). The germline CDR1 and CDR2 sequences are LGHNA and YNFKEQ. CDR3 length: 14 residues. Trimming shortened V by 4 bases and J by 2 bases, and 9 bases separated the two germline ends. The CDR3 loop reads CASSRRDPYNEQFF. In DNA form, the CDR3 reads TGTGCCAGCAGCCGGAGGGACCCCTACAATGAGCAGTTCTTC.

This clonotype was observed many times. The rearrangement uses TRBV4-2 and TRBJ2-7; D possibly corresponds to TRBD2 (6 bases). Per germline, CDR1 LGHNA and CDR2 YNFKEQ. The CDR3 consists of 15 residues. Trimming took 0 bases from V and 1 from J, leaving 10 bases between them. The CDR3 reads CASSQEGEASYEQYF. The CDR3 DNA follows: TGTGCCAGCAGCCAAGAGGGGGAGGCGTCCTACGAGCAGTACTTC.

This clonotype was seen at least ten times. The chain carries TRBV12-3 or TRBV12-4 and TRBJ1-1; D is undetermined. This CDR3 comprises 15 residues. V was cut by 1 base and J by 4 bases, with 13 bases left in between. The CDR3 nucleotides read TGTGCCAGCAGTTTAGGAGTCGAGGGCGCCACTGAAGCTTTCTTT. This encodes CASSLGVEGATEAFF.

A few counts support this clonotype. V usage is TRBV20-1 and J usage is TRBJ2-1; 10 nucleotides line up with TRBD2. This CDR3 is built from 17 residues. Per germline, CDR1 DFQATT and CDR2 SNEGSKA (reference sequence). V dropped 1 base and J dropped 1; count of bases not matched to a gene: 7. The CDR3 reads CSARAASGSMSYNEQFF. CDR3 bases: TGCAGTGCTAGAGCGGCTAGCGGGAGCATGTCCTACAATGAGCAGTTCTTC.

V usage is TRBV20-1 and J usage is TRBJ2-7; D is possibly TRBD1 (5 bases). Germline values: CDR1 DFQATT, CDR2 SNEGSKA (reference sequence). The CDR3 loop spans 13 amino acids. Trimming took 3 bases from V and 1 from J, leaving 10 bases between them. Here the CDR3 reads CSARAGLSYEQYF. CDR3 bases: TGCAGTGCTAGGGCAGGGCTATCCTACGAGCAGTACTTC.

The V and J genes are TRBV6-2 or TRBV6-3 and TRBJ2-7; D is unclear. The CDR3 spans 15 residues. V was clipped by 2 bases and J by 2 bases, with 13 bases between them. CDR1 is MNHEY, CDR2 SVGEGT, per germline. The DNA for the CDR3 is TGTGCCAGCAGTTACGATCGAGGCAGAGCCTACGAGCAGTACTTC. Amino acids: CASSYDRGRAYEQYF.